Listed below are T cell receptor beta chains from one sample, sequenced in a study of TIL therapy for anti-PD-1-resistant metastatic lung cancer. Assay used: immunoSEQ multiplex PCR; TCRdb lists only in-frame clones, some missing. The sample lists 50,000 to 65,000 clones, about 81% occurring once. The sample was blood, taken at baseline. The receptor source for this set is a person aged 25-80 years with non-small cell lung cancer. CDR3s include the opening cysteine and the closing phenylalanine or tryptophan. The D gene is left open where the match is weak. Size is omitted from some rows. Given values are once, few, many or a class for expanded clones.

V	D	J	size	DNA	CDR3
TRBV7-2	TRBD1	TRBJ1-6	NA	TGTGCCAGCAGCCCGCAGGGACAGGGATTTTCACCCCTCCACTTT	CASSPQGQGFSPLHF
TRBV24-1	NA	TRBJ1-4	NA	TGTGCCACCAGTGACCATGCTCCCAATGAAAAACTGTTTTTT	CATSDHAPNEKLFF
TRBV28	TRBD1	TRBJ2-7	NA	TGTGCCAGCAGTTCCGCAGGGGGCGCCTACGAGCAGTACTTC	CASSSAGGAYEQYF
TRBV18	NA	TRBJ2-3	NA	TGTGCCAGCTCACTCGCCATAAGCGGGGATACGCAGTATTTT	CASSLAISGDTQYF
TRBV5-6	NA	TRBJ2-7	NA	TGTGCCAGCAGCTTGGATCTGACAGCGCGCTACGAGCAGTACTTC	CASSLDLTARYEQYF
TRBV7-3	TRBD2	TRBJ2-1	once	TGTGCCAGCAGCTTGGGGACTAGCGGGGGGCAAAATGAGCAGTTCTTC	CASSLGTSGGQNEQFF
TRBV6-5	TRBD1	TRBJ1-2	NA	TGTGCCAGCAGTTACAGGGACAGGGACTATGGCTACACCTTC	CASSYRDRDYGYTF
TRBV2	NA	TRBJ1-2	NA	TGTGCCAGCAGTGATATCGGATATGGCTACACCTTC	CASSDIGYGYTF
TRBV28	NA	TRBJ2-3	NA	TGTGCCAGCAGTTCCGGGGATACGCAGTATTTT	CASSSGDTQYF
TRBV6-5	NA	TRBJ2-5	NA	TGTGCCAGCAGTCCGGCCTTGGGGACCCAGTACTTC	CASSPALGTQYF
TRBV20-1	NA	TRBJ2-3	once	TGCAGTGCTAGTGGGGGGGCTGAGACAGATACGCAGTATTTT	CSASGGAETDTQYF
TRBV7-9	NA	TRBJ2-3	once	TGTGCCAGCAGCTTAGACTTATTCGATACGCAGTATTTT	CASSLDLFDTQYF
TRBV28	NA	TRBJ1-5	NA	TGTGCCAGCAGTTTGAGGCAGCCCGGTGGGCCCCAGCATTTT	CASSLRQPGGPQHF
TRBV7-9	NA	TRBJ1-2	NA	TGTGCCAGCAGCCCAGATTGGGGGGGAGGACGCGGCTACACCTTC	CASSPDWGGGRGYTF
TRBV4-2	TRBD2	TRBJ2-3	NA	TGTGCCAGCAGCCAGGGAGCGGGAAGCACAGATACGCAGTATTTT	CASSQGAGSTDTQYF
TRBV29-1	NA	TRBJ1-1	NA	TGCAGCGTTGTAAGCAACATTGGTGGAGCTTTCTTT	CSVVSNIGGAFF
TRBV6-5	NA	TRBJ2-3	NA	TGTGCCAGCAGTTACGGCTTGAGGAGCACAGATACGCAGTATTTT	CASSYGLRSTDTQYF
TRBV5-1	NA	TRBJ2-3	NA	TGCGCCAGCAGCGGGGCTGGGAGCCCAGATACGCAGTATTTT	CASSGAGSPDTQYF
TRBV7-8	NA	TRBJ1-5	few	TGTGCCAGCAGCTTAGGGCCAGGGGCGCAGCCCCAGCATTTT	CASSLGPGAQPQHF
TRBV7-9	NA	TRBJ1-4	NA	TGTGCCAGCAGCTTAGCAAGGGGCAGAGATAATGAAAAACTGTTTTTT	CASSLARGRDNEKLFF
TRBV11-2	TRBD2	TRBJ2-1	NA	TGTGCCTCTGGACTAGCACCCTACAATGAGCAGTTCTTC	CASGLAPYNEQFF
TRBV11-2	NA	TRBJ2-7	NA	TGTGCCAGCAGCTCGTCGGGGGAGCAGTACTTC	CASSSSGEQYF
TRBV29-1	TRBD1	TRBJ1-1	once	TGCAGCGTTGAGAGGGCGGGACAGGGTGCCACTGAAGCTTTCTTT	CSVERAGQGATEAFF
TRBV7-9	NA	TRBJ2-5	NA	TGTGCCAGCAGCCTGGGGGCCGGGGAGACCCAGTACTTC	CASSLGAGETQYF
TRBV6-5	NA	TRBJ2-3	NA	TGTGCCAGCAGTTATGGGCTACCTAGCACAGATACGCAGTATTTT	CASSYGLPSTDTQYF
TRBV14	NA	TRBJ1-1	NA	TGTGCCAGCAGTCGGGCAGGGATGAACACTGAAGCTTTCTTT	CASSRAGMNTEAFF
TRBV11-2	NA	TRBJ1-1	few	TGTGCCAGCAGCTTTAACTTTGAGGCTCCTGAAGCTTTCTTT	CASSFNFEAPEAFF
TRBV6-5	NA	TRBJ2-5	once	TGTGCCAGCAGTTGGCGAGGCACGCAAGAGACCCAGTACTTC	CASSWRGTQETQYF
TRBV30	TRBD1	TRBJ1-2	NA	TGTGCCTGGGTGGGGGACAGCAACTCTTTCGTCTATGGCTACACCTTC	CAWVGDSNSFVYGYTF
TRBV27	TRBD2	TRBJ2-1	NA	TGTGCCAGCAAACGAGCGGGGGGCCACAATGAGCAGTTCTTC	CASKRAGGHNEQFF
TRBV7-9	TRBD1	TRBJ2-7	NA	TGTGCCAGCAGCTTATTTCAGACAGGGGGGAACTACGAGCAGTACTTC	CASSLFQTGGNYEQYF
TRBV4-2	NA	TRBJ2-5	NA	TGTGCCAGCAGCCCTCTGGGGGGCCTAGAAGAGACCCAGTACTTC	CASSPLGGLEETQYF
TRBV6-5	NA	TRBJ2-7	NA	TGTGCCAGCCGAAATTACGTGGGCGAGCAGTACTTC	CASRNYVGEQYF
TRBV2	NA	TRBJ2-1	NA	TGTGCCAGCAGTCCCCGATACAATGAGCAGTTCTTC	CASSPRYNEQFF
TRBV30	TRBD1	TRBJ1-2	NA	TGTGCCTGGAGCCGGGACAGGCCCTATGGCTACACCTTC	CAWSRDRPYGYTF
TRBV5-6	TRBD2	TRBJ2-1	NA	TGTGCCAGCAGCTTGGTACCTAGCGGCAATGAGCAGTTCTTC	CASSLVPSGNEQFF
TRBV18	NA	TRBJ2-2	NA	TGTGCCAGCTCACCAGTTCTTAACACCGGGGAGCTGTTTTTT	CASSPVLNTGELFF
TRBV25-1	NA	TRBJ2-5	once	TGTGCCGGAGGGGAGGACCAAGAGACCCAGTACTTC	CAGGEDQETQYF
TRBV28	NA	TRBJ1-1	NA	TGTGCCAGCAGTTTATACGGAGACTTGGGCACTGAAGCTTTCTTT	CASSLYGDLGTEAFF
TRBV4-2	NA	TRBJ2-5	once	TGTGCCAGCAGCCAAGATCCCCGAGGGGGGGAGACCCAGTACTTC	CASSQDPRGGETQYF
TRBV2	TRBD1	TRBJ2-1	NA	TGTGCCAGCAGTTCTACAGGGGGGAGATCCTACAATGAGCAGTTCTTC	CASSSTGGRSYNEQFF
TRBV6-1	NA	TRBJ1-3	NA	TGTGCCAGCAGTGAGGGCTTTTCAGACTCTGGAAACACCATATATTTT	CASSEGFSDSGNTIYF
TRBV15	TRBD1	TRBJ2-1	NA	TGTGCCACCAGCAGTCCGAGATACAGGGGCTACAATGAGCAGTTCTTC	CATSSPRYRGYNEQFF
TRBV6-5	NA	TRBJ2-7	once	TGTGCCAGCAACAGGGACGGCGGCTACGAGCAGTACTTC	CASNRDGGYEQYF
TRBV11-2	TRBD1	TRBJ2-7	NA	TGTGCCAGCAGCTACAGGGGTGACGAGCAGTACTTC	CASSYRGDEQYF
TRBV6-2/TRBV6-3	TRBD1	TRBJ1-4	NA	TGTGCCAGCAGTTACCCTGGGACAGGGAGCGAAAAACTGTTTTTT	CASSYPGTGSEKLFF
TRBV2	NA	TRBJ2-7	once	TGTGCCAGCAGTGTGGACGGGCGTCCCTACGAACAGTACTTC	CASSVDGRPYEQYF
TRBV29-1	NA	TRBJ2-5	once	TGCAGCGTTAATTCAGCTAAAGAGACCCAGTACTTC	CSVNSAKETQYF